The present T cell receptor beta chain was sequenced within a study of cytomegalovirus exposure and HLA in healthy donors. Study details: Genotyping showed roughly 81% of 350 to 400 donors falling in the Caucasian-associated ancestry cluster.

The study ran its PCR with 60 Vbeta and 13 Jbeta primers. Assay used: immunoSEQ multiplex PCR; TCRdb lists only in-frame clones, some missing. The sample lists 150,000 or so clones, around 75% occurring once. The germline CDR1 and CDR2 sequences are SGHNT and YYREEE (reference sequence). The CDR3 has 16 amino acids. V dropped 3 bases and J dropped 2; count of bases not matched to a gene: 6. Study observations and caveats: Altogether, 150 or so TCR beta chains were recorded as cytomegalovirus-associated. Earlier analysis yielded a pattern in which most TCR beta V segments were productive about 90% or about 30% of the time.

Comments on this clone: Its target is unknown.

Among the donors, all were healthy bone marrow donors. The TCR comes from a female donor in good health and CMV-seronegative. This chain joins TRBV5-4 and TRBJ2-3; TRBD1 matches 10 bases. Sequences were obtained from PBMCs. CDR3 nucleotide sequence: TGTGCCAGCAGCTCCCGGACAGGGGGAGTCACAGATACGCAGTATTTT. Protein: CASSSRTGGVTDTQYF.